Detailed here is one T cell receptor beta chain. As yet, its antigen is unknown. The data are from a study of CD8 T cells in ankylosing spondylitis. Study-wide findings and caveats: Apparently characteristic of ankylosing spondylitis blood was a TCR beta motif (under ten highly homologous variants). With a CD8+ phenotype, disease-linked clones were relatively rare in peripheral blood. Reports say disease-linked clones showed up significantly more in matched ankylosing spondylitis synovial fluid.

V trimming: 5 bases; J trimming: 10 bases; junction bases outside the gene matches: 17. Germline V gene sequence: CDR1 SGHAT, CDR2 FQNNGV. CDR3 size: 17 residues. It was by quantitative 5'-RACE with molecular barcodes that TCR beta libraries were made. TCRdb analysed the 5' RACE reads with MiXCR anew, one entry per CDR3 protein. The sample lists some 400,000 distinct CDR3 sequences, 20% to 25% occurring once. The receptor comes from a male donor with ankylosing spondylitis. The sample comprised blood, either unsorted or a sorted T cell fraction (not recorded which). The V and J genes are TRBV11-2 and TRBJ2-1; 10 positions agree with TRBD2. The CDR3 DNA is TGTGCCAGCAGCCAAAAAACCCCTATGCTAGCGGGAGTCGAGCAGTTCTTC. It is translated as CASSQKTPMLAGVEQFF.